This T cell receptor (beta chain) was recorded in a study of T-cell reconstitution after alpha-beta-depleted transplantation in children. This clonotype was detected many times. The V end lost 8 bases, the J end lost 1 base, and 11 bases lay between the germline ends. There are 13 residues in the CDR3. CDR1 is SQVTM, CDR2 ANQGSEA, per germline. Using unique molecular identifiers, the investigators prepared the TCRbeta library. Via MiXCR, TCRdb re-called the PCR reads, giving one row per CDR3 protein. The sample has 200,000 to 300,000 distinct CDR3 sequences; approximately 12% are singletons. The source was PBMCs from the stem cell graft donor, collected from the stem cell graft. The chain joins TRBV29-1 to TRBJ2-2; D not certain. The TCR originated in a human donor who donated a stem cell graft to a child with acute lymphoblastic leukemia. The CDR3 is CSFSDLNTGELFF. Written as DNA, the CDR3 is TGCAGCTTCTCCGACTTGAACACCGGGGAGCTGTTTTTT.